The rows below give T cell receptor beta chains drawn from one sample of a study of CD8 T cells in Susac syndrome. TCRdb recomputed calls from the immunoSEQ multiplex PCR reads with MiXCR, one row per CDR3 protein. Among some 300,000 distinct CDR3 sequences listed, almost 85% were seen once. Sequenced input: CD8+ T cells from PBMCs. Source of these receptors: a human donor with multiple sclerosis. The CDR3 runs from the conserved cysteine through the conserved F or W. A D gene is named only where the DNA matches it firmly. Clone size is stated in some rows and not others, as once, few, many or a class when expanded.

V gene: TRBV5-5; D gene: NA; J gene: TRBJ2-7; clone size: NA; CDR3 DNA: TGTGCCAGCAGCTCGGAAGGGGACAAGGGTAATTTCGAGCAGTACTTC; CDR3 protein: CASSSEGDKGNFEQYF
V gene: TRBV29-1; D gene: TRBD2; J gene: TRBJ2-1; clone size: NA; CDR3 DNA: TGCAGCGTTGAGACTAGCGGGAGCAATGAGCAGTTCTTC; CDR3 protein: CSVETSGSNEQFF
V gene: TRBV13; D gene: TRBD2; J gene: TRBJ2-1; clone size: NA; CDR3 DNA: TGTGCCAGCAGCTTATTTCGCCTAGCGGGAGTGGGGGATGAGCAGTTCTTC; CDR3 protein: CASSLFRLAGVGDEQFF
V gene: TRBV4-3; D gene: TRBD2; J gene: TRBJ2-1; clone size: NA; CDR3 DNA: TGCGCCAGCAGCCAAGAAATAGCGGGGGGCTACAATGAGCAGTTCTTC; CDR3 protein: CASSQEIAGGYNEQFF
V gene: TRBV9; D gene: NA; J gene: TRBJ2-3; clone size: NA; CDR3 DNA: TGTGCCAGCAGCGCGGTCCCTCAGGGGCAATTTGTTTTAGATACGCAGTATTTT; CDR3 protein: CASSAVPQGQFVLDTQYF
V gene: TRBV6-1; D gene: TRBD1; J gene: TRBJ1-5; clone size: few; CDR3 DNA: TGTGCCAGCAGATATACGGGACAGGAAAATCAGCCCCAGCATTTT; CDR3 protein: CASRYTGQENQPQHF
V gene: TRBV20-1; D gene: TRBD2; J gene: TRBJ2-3; clone size: NA; CDR3 DNA: TGCAGTGCTCGATCTAGCGGGAGGGACAGCAAAGTCCCAGATACGCAGTATTTT; CDR3 protein: CSARSSGRDSKVPDTQYF
V gene: TRBV3-1; D gene: NA; J gene: TRBJ2-3; clone size: NA; CDR3 DNA: TGTGCCAGCAGCCAGGACCCGCGGAGGCGCCGCACAGATACGCAGTATTTT; CDR3 protein: CASSQDPRRRRTDTQYF
V gene: TRBV6-5; D gene: NA; J gene: TRBJ2-1; clone size: NA; CDR3 DNA: TGTGCCAGCAGTTACTCGATGCAGGGTGTCGGTGAGCAGTTCTTC; CDR3 protein: CASSYSMQGVGEQFF
V gene: TRBV28; D gene: NA; J gene: TRBJ2-7; clone size: NA; CDR3 DNA: TGTGCCAGCAGCTCCGTGGCCGTGGGGGACTACGAGCAGTACTTC; CDR3 protein: CASSSVAVGDYEQYF
V gene: TRBV19; D gene: TRBD1; J gene: TRBJ1-2; clone size: NA; CDR3 DNA: TGTGCCAGTAGTACACCCGGGACAGCAAGTCGAATCAACTATGGCTACACCTTC; CDR3 protein: CASSTPGTASRINYGYTF
V gene: TRBV15; D gene: TRBD1; J gene: TRBJ1-1; clone size: NA; CDR3 DNA: TGTGCCACCAGCAGCGGAGGGACAGACACTGAAGCTTTCTTT; CDR3 protein: CATSSGGTDTEAFF
V gene: TRBV7-9; D gene: TRBD2; J gene: TRBJ2-3; clone size: NA; CDR3 DNA: TGTGCCAGCAGTAATAGCGGGAGGGCCTACGCAGATACGCAGTATTTT; CDR3 protein: CASSNSGRAYADTQYF
V gene: TRBV7-6; D gene: NA; J gene: TRBJ1-1; clone size: few; CDR3 DNA: TGTGCCAGCAGCTTAGATGGGGGCGGCGACACTGAAGCTTTCTTT; CDR3 protein: CASSLDGGGDTEAFF
V gene: TRBV28; D gene: TRBD2; J gene: TRBJ2-7; clone size: once; CDR3 DNA: TGTGCCAGCAGAGCAGGACTAGCTAACGTCTACGAGCAGTACTTC; CDR3 protein: CASRAGLANVYEQYF
V gene: TRBV7-9; D gene: NA; J gene: TRBJ1-4; clone size: NA; CDR3 DNA: TGTGCCAGCAGCTTCTCGTCAGGGGCCCTTAATGAAAAACTGTTTTTT; CDR3 protein: CASSFSSGALNEKLFF
V gene: TRBV27; D gene: NA; J gene: TRBJ2-2; clone size: NA; CDR3 DNA: TGTGCCAGCAGTTTGGGGCACACCGGGGAGCTGTTTTTT; CDR3 protein: CASSLGHTGELFF
V gene: TRBV21-1; D gene: NA; J gene: TRBJ2-2; clone size: few; CDR3 DNA: TGTGCCAGCAGCAGGGAACAGGGGGTATCCACCGGGGAGCTGTTTTTT; CDR3 protein: CASSREQGVSTGELFF
V gene: TRBV28; D gene: TRBD1; J gene: TRBJ2-3; clone size: NA; CDR3 DNA: TGTGCCAGCAGTTTAATGGGACAGAACACAGATACGCAGTATTTT; CDR3 protein: CASSLMGQNTDTQYF
V gene: TRBV12-3/TRBV12-4; D gene: NA; J gene: TRBJ2-7; clone size: NA; CDR3 DNA: TGTGCCAGCAGTTTAGGCTGGGCCGAGCAGTACTTC; CDR3 protein: CASSLGWAEQYF
V gene: TRBV25-1; D gene: NA; J gene: TRBJ2-5; clone size: NA; CDR3 DNA: TGTGCCAGCAGTGAACAGGGACCAGAGACCCAGTACTTC; CDR3 protein: CASSEQGPETQYF
V gene: TRBV5-4; D gene: NA; J gene: TRBJ1-2; clone size: NA; CDR3 DNA: TGTGCCAGCAGCTTGGCACTGGCGGGGTATGGCTACACCTTC; CDR3 protein: CASSLALAGYGYTF
V gene: TRBV24-1; D gene: TRBD1; J gene: TRBJ2-7; clone size: NA; CDR3 DNA: TGTGCCACCAGTGATTCGACAGGGTGGGACGAGCAGTACTTC; CDR3 protein: CATSDSTGWDEQYF
V gene: TRBV7-9; D gene: NA; J gene: TRBJ1-2; clone size: once; CDR3 DNA: TGTGCCAGCAGCTTATCCATCTCGGGAGGCTACACCTTC; CDR3 protein: CASSLSISGGYTF
V gene: TRBV5-5; D gene: TRBD1; J gene: TRBJ2-7; clone size: NA; CDR3 DNA: TGTGCCAGCAGCTGGGGACAGGGGGTGGACGAGCAGTACTTC; CDR3 protein: CASSWGQGVDEQYF
V gene: TRBV19; D gene: NA; J gene: TRBJ2-1; clone size: NA; CDR3 DNA: TGTGCCAGTAGTCCTATAGCGTTGGCGCTAAACAATGAGCAGTTCTTC; CDR3 protein: CASSPIALALNNEQFF
V gene: TRBV4-2; D gene: TRBD1; J gene: TRBJ1-2; clone size: NA; CDR3 DNA: TGTGCCAGCAGCCTTATCGGACAGGGCAGGGGCTACACCTTC; CDR3 protein: CASSLIGQGRGYTF